The rows below give T cell receptor beta chains drawn from one sample of a study of regulatory T cells in long-lasting Graves disease. Each CDR3 protein is one row after TCRdb ran MiXCR on the multiplex PCR reads. The table shows hundreds of thousands of distinct CDR3 sequences, with around 15% occurring only once. The same data also contributed to another study, on T cells in Graves' hyperthyroidism and ophthalmopathy.

The material was peripheral blood mononuclear cells (PBMCs), obtained at new diagnosis, from a patient treated with antithyroid drugs. The receptors shown here come from a woman aged 25 to 39 with Graves disease. Each CDR3 is given with its conserved first and last residue. A D gene is named only where the DNA matches it firmly. A clone size is listed for some rows: how often the clone was seen (once, few, many), or a class if it is expanded.

TRBJ1-1 TRBV2 TRBD1 many CASSRQGDGTEAFF TGTGCCAGCAGTAGACAGGGCGATGGCACTGAAGCTTTCTTT
TRBJ1-1 TRBV12-3/TRBV12-4 - few CTSSRTNTEAFF TGTACCAGCAGTCGGACGAACACTGAAGCTTTCTTT
TRBJ1-1 TRBV6-1 - many CATKRNRDTLEAFF TGTGCCACAAAGAGAAACCGGGACACCTTAGAAGCTTTCTTT
TRBJ1-5 TRBV2 TRBD1 - CASRDRGAQPQHF TGTGCCAGCAGGGACAGGGGCGCTCAGCCCCAGCATTTT
TRBJ2-5 TRBV2 - many CASRDGDRAAETQYF TGTGCCAGCCGAGACGGAGACAGAGCGGCAGAGACCCAGTACTTC
TRBJ1-4 TRBV5-1 - many CASSSRRGDEKLFF TGCGCCAGCAGCTCCCGACGGGGGGATGAAAAACTGTTTTTT
TRBJ1-1 TRBV28 TRBD1 many CASSLKTRGLMNTEAFF TGTGCCAGCAGTCTAAAGACCAGGGGGTTAATGAACACTGAAGCTTTCTTT
TRBJ2-7 TRBV9 - - CASSVGPGRDEQYF TGTGCCAGCAGCGTAGGACCGGGTAGGGACGAGCAGTACTTC
TRBJ2-3 TRBV20-1 - few CSARSAGSGTDTQYF TGCAGTGCTAGATCGGCGGGATCGGGAACAGATACGCAGTATTTT
TRBJ1-4 TRBV12-3/TRBV12-4 - many CASSLSAWTRLFF TGTGCCAGCAGTTTAAGTGCCTGGACCAGACTGTTTTTT
TRBJ2-2 TRBV6-1 TRBD2 many CASRAGRASTGELFF TGTGCCAGCAGGGCCGGGAGGGCCTCCACCGGGGAGCTGTTTTTT
TRBJ2-1 TRBV28 - many CASRTGSGYNEQFF TGTGCCAGCAGGACGGGATCGGGCTACAATGAGCAGTTCTTC
TRBJ2-1 TRBV6-1 - - CASSESMARYNEQFF TGTGCCAGCAGTGAATCGATGGCTCGGTACAATGAGCAGTTCTTC
TRBJ1-6 TRBV7-9 - - CASSPSGPGHSPLHF TGTGCCAGCAGCCCTTCAGGGCCAGGGCATTCACCCCTCCACTTT
TRBJ1-5 TRBV28 - many CASSFNWGQPQHF TGTGCCAGCAGTTTTAATTGGGGCCAGCCCCAGCATTTT
TRBJ2-2 TRBV18 TRBD2 - CASSHNGLAGNAGELFF TGTGCCAGCTCACATAATGGACTAGCGGGGAATGCCGGGGAGCTGTTTTTT
TRBJ1-1 TRBV5-1 - many CASEAWEAFF TGCGCCAGCGAAGCCTGGGAAGCTTTCTTT
TRBJ1-5 TRBV28 - many CATLVGSRKPQHF TGTGCCACTTTGGTCGGGTCGAGAAAGCCCCAGCATTTT
TRBJ1-2 TRBV7-9 TRBD1 many CASSRGQGADGYTF TGTGCCAGCAGCCGCGGCCAGGGGGCGGATGGCTACACCTTC
TRBJ1-1 TRBV28 - many CASTVPDTGLTEAFF TGTGCCAGCACGGTCCCCGATACAGGGCTCACTGAAGCTTTCTTT
TRBJ1-6 TRBV28 - - CASTSRPRNSPLHF TGTGCCAGCACCTCCCGACCTAGAAATTCACCCCTCCACTTT
TRBJ2-7 TRBV7-2 - few CASSPAGGPWGSYEQYF TGTGCCAGCAGTCCCGCCGGCGGACCCTGGGGATCCTACGAGCAGTACTTC
TRBJ1-5 TRBV6-1 - many CATRQAPEGQPQHF TGTGCCACGAGACAGGCGCCCGAGGGTCAGCCCCAGCATTTT
TRBJ1-4 TRBV19 - - CASTRQANEKLFF TGTGCCAGTACGCGGCAGGCTAATGAAAAACTGTTTTTT
TRBJ1-5 TRBV5-1 TRBD1 - CASSRTGINQPQHF TGCGCCAGCAGCCGGACAGGAATCAATCAGCCCCAGCATTTT